Below, 30 T cell receptor beta chains from the same sample are listed, as sequenced in a study of cytomegalovirus exposure and HLA in healthy donors. PCR employed 60 Vbeta and 13 Jbeta primers. Some clones are missing from TCRdb's copy, which holds only in-frame ones; the method was immunoSEQ multiplex PCR. The repertoire consists of 100,000 or so clones, with roughly 82% occurring once and the leading ten covering approximately 10%. The source material was PBMCs. These receptors were obtained from a man aged 35-49 years in good health and CMV-seropositive.

This chain connects TRBV11-3 to TRBJ2-3; a weak D match, TRBD1 (5 bases). Germline V gene lookup returns CDR1 SGHNT and CDR2 YENEEA. V was clipped by 0 bases and J by 2 bases, with 9 bases between them. The CDR3 has 15 amino acids. Here the CDR3 reads CASSLDPTATDTQYF. In DNA form, the CDR3 reads TGTGCCAGCAGCTTAGACCCGACAGCCACAGATACGCAGTATTTT.

The chain employs TRBV7-3 and TRBJ2-5, with D possibly TRBD2 on 6 matching bases. V lost 1 base and J 1 base, leaving 13 bases between the germline ends. Germline V gives CDR1 SGHTA, CDR2 FQGTGA. The CDR3 covers 16 residues. CDR3 nucleotides: TGTGCCAGCAGCTTAAATGGGGGGTCGGTCCAAGAGACCCAGTACTTC. Translation: CASSLNGGSVQETQYF.

The CDR3 here is CASSEFGDTQYF. CDR3 in DNA: TGTGCCAGCAGTGAGTTTGGCGATACGCAGTATTTT. This chain uses TRBV6-4 with TRBJ2-3, with D unresolved. CDR1 and CDR2 from the germline V gene are MRHNA and SNTAGT. The CDR3 consists of 12 residues. Trimming left V 3 bases short and J 6 bases short, with 7 bases between.

The rearrangement joins TRBV30 to TRBJ1-5; tentatively, D is TRBD1 (5 bases). Germline V gene data show CDR1 as GTSNPN and CDR2 as SVGIG (reference sequence). The V gene lost 0 bases and the J gene lost 4 bases, with 10 bases spanning the gap. The CDR3 sequence is 14 residues long. The CDR3 loop is CAWSVGVGNQPQHF. The CDR3 nucleotides are TGTGCCTGGAGTGTAGGGGTGGGGAATCAGCCCCAGCATTTT.

The chain has TRBV4-2 and TRBJ2-3; TRBD2 agrees at 8 bases. This CDR3 comprises 18 residues. The V gene's germline CDR1 is LGHNA and CDR2 YNFKEQ. Trimming removed 0 bases from V and 7 bases from J; junction bases left unmatched: 15. The CDR3 spells CASSQDQGGRGAGNTQYF. The CDR3, as DNA: TGTGCCAGCAGCCAAGATCAGGGCGGGCGGGGGGCGGGTAATACGCAGTATTTT.

The chain has TRBV7-3 and TRBJ2-3; D uncertain. This CDR3 spans 14 amino acids. Germline V lookup: CDR1 SGHTA, CDR2 FQGTGA. The V end lost 3 bases, the J end lost 3 bases, and 10 bases lay between the germline ends. CDR3 DNA: TGTGCCAGCAGCTTCGGCGGTACGACAGATACGCAGTATTTT. Translating it yields CASSFGGTTDTQYF.

The chain joins TRBV19 to TRBJ2-3, with a weak D call TRBD1 (5 bases). Germline-derived CDR1 and CDR2 are LNHDA and SQIVND (reference sequence). This CDR3 is 14 amino acids long. V lost 3 bases and J 0 bases, leaving 7 bases between the germline ends. CDR3 sequence (DNA): TGTGCCAGTAGTATGCAGGGTAGCACAGATACGCAGTATTTT. Residues: CASSMQGSTDTQYF.

The gene calls are TRBV10-3 and TRBJ2-7; tentatively, D is TRBD1 (6 bases). The ends were cut back, 8 bases at V and 3 bases at J, with 23 bases in the middle. The CDR3 loop spans 16 amino acids. CDR1 and CDR2 from the germline V gene are ENHRY and SYGVKD. The chain's CDR3 is CAIASPHGTIDYEQYF. The CDR3 DNA sequence: TGTGCCATCGCGAGTCCTCACGGGACAATAGACTACGAGCAGTACTTC.

The rearrangement links TRBV7-2 to TRBJ2-7; TRBD2 might be the D (5 bases). CDR1 and CDR2 from the germline V gene are SGHTA and FQGNSA. This CDR3 is 11 amino acids long. V was cut by 8 bases and J by 5 bases, with 10 bases left in between. CDR3 nucleotide sequence: TGTGCCAGCGAGGGAGTCCACGAGCAGTACTTC. Translated: CASEGVHEQYF.

V is TRBV10-3 and J is TRBJ1-5; D perhaps matches TRBD1 (6 bases). V dropped 6 bases and J dropped 0 bases, with 15 bases sitting between them. The CDR3 runs to 16 residues. CDR1 ENHRY and CDR2 SYGVKD come from the germline V gene. The CDR3 bases are TGTGCCATCAGAGAAGGGGAGGGGGATAGCAATCAGCCCCAGCATTTT. Encoded protein: CAIREGEGDSNQPQHF.

The V and J genes are TRBV2 and TRBJ2-6; maybe TRBD1 (5 bases). The germline CDR1 and CDR2 sequences are SNHLY and FYNNEI. Between the trimmed V and J ends, which lost 6 bases and 0 bases, there was a span of 9 bases. The CDR3 is 15 amino acids. The CDR3 DNA sequence: TGTGCCAGCAGCATGACAGCCTCTGGGGCCAACGTCCTGACTTTC. It codes for CASSMTASGANVLTF.

This chain connects TRBV5-1 to TRBJ2-3; possibly TRBD1 for D (6 bases). The CDR3 loop spans 13 amino acids. CDR1 SGHRS and CDR2 YFSETQ come from the germline V gene. Deletions cut 3 bases from V and 3 bases from J, with 8 bases between. The CDR3 nucleotides are TGCGCCAGCAGCTACCAGGGGACAGATACGCAGTATTTT. This gives the protein CASSYQGTDTQYF. The variable domain in full, completed from reference TRBV5-1 and TRBJ2-3, reads KAGVTQTPRYLIKTRGQQVTLSCSPISGHRSVSWYQQTPGQGLQFLFEYFSETQRNKGNFPGRFSGRQFSNSRSEMNVSTLELGDSALYLCASSYQGTDTQYFGPGTRLTVL.

The chain uses TRBV5-1 and TRBJ2-3; 11 nucleotides align to TRBD2. Germline V gene sequence: CDR1 SGHRS, CDR2 YFSETQ. The CDR3 totals 16 residues. The ends lost 4 bases at V and 3 bases at J; junction bases unmatched: 7. The CDR3 reads CASSQETSGVTDTQYF. The CDR3 DNA reads as TGCGCCAGCAGCCAAGAGACTAGCGGGGTAACAGATACGCAGTATTTT.

The chain carries TRBV11-2 and TRBJ1-4, with D hard to call. V was clipped by 5 bases and J by 2 bases, with 9 bases between them. Germline lookup yields CDR1 SGHAT and CDR2 FQNNGV. The CDR3 contains 14 residues. The CDR3 DNA follows: TGTGCCAGCAGCCGCGGGAACACTAATGAAAAACTGTTTTTT. Protein sequence: CASSRGNTNEKLFF.

The chain employs TRBV2 and TRBJ1-4; maybe TRBD1 (5 bases). This CDR3 has 13 residues. Trimming removed 7 bases from V and 4 bases from J, with 10 bases in between. CDR1 is SNHLY, CDR2 FYNNEI, per germline. The CDR3 coding sequence is TGTGCCAGCACCCTTAGGGGTAATGAAAAACTGTTTTTT. Protein product: CASTLRGNEKLFF.

The rearrangement uses TRBV19 and TRBJ1-1; D possibly corresponds to TRBD1 (6 bases). CDR1 LNHDA and CDR2 SQIVND come from the germline V gene (reference sequence). The V gene lost 7 bases and the J gene lost 1 base, with 13 bases spanning the gap. This CDR3 is built from 14 residues. This CDR3 reads CASKRDTGNTEAFF. CDR3 coding DNA: TGTGCCAGTAAACGGGACACGGGGAACACTGAAGCTTTCTTT. Supplemented by reference TRBV19 and TRBJ1-1, the full variable domain reads DGGITQSPKYLFRKEGQNVTLSCEQNLNHDAMYWYRQDPGQGLRLIYYSQIVNDFQKGDIAEGYSVSREKKESFPLTVTSAQKNPTAFYLCASKRDTGNTEAFFGQGTRLTVV.

In this sample, this clone turned up once. The chain has TRBV5-5 and TRBJ1-4; 7 positions match TRBD1. The CDR3 is made up of 16 amino acids. CDR1 and CDR2 from the germline V gene are SGHKS and YYEKEE (reference sequence). The trim removed 4 bases at V and 0 bases at J, leaving 6 bases unmatched. CDR3 DNA sequence: TGTGCCAGCAGCACCGGACAGGCCCCAACTAATGAAAAACTGTTTTTT. Translating gives CASSTGQAPTNEKLFF. Supplemented by reference TRBV5-5 and TRBJ1-4, the full variable domain reads DAGVTQSPTHLIKTRGQQVTLRCSPISGHKSVSWYQQVLGQGPQFIFQYYEKEERGRGNFPDRFSARQFPNYSSELNVNALLLGDSALYLCASSTGQAPTNEKLFFGSGTQLSVL.

There are a few counts of this clone. This chain uses TRBV6-5 with TRBJ1-3; D unresolved. The germline V and J ends were trimmed by 2 bases and 8 bases, with 4 bases remaining between them. Per germline, CDR1 MNHEY and CDR2 SVGAGI. This CDR3 is 11 amino acids long. In nucleotides, the CDR3 is TGTGCCAGCAGTTACGGGCACACCATATATTTT. This codes for CASSYGHTIYF.

This rearrangement joins TRBV9 to TRBJ1-5; 8 bases align to TRBD1. This CDR3 has 15 residues. V dropped 0 bases and J dropped 6; count of bases not matched to a gene: 5. Germline-derived CDR1 and CDR2 are SGDLS and YYNGEE. CDR3 sequence: CASSVAPGGSQPQHF. The CDR3, as DNA: TGTGCCAGCAGCGTAGCCCCAGGGGGCAGTCAGCCCCAGCATTTT.

CDR3: CASSIAGREYF. The CDR3 DNA sequence: TGTGCCAGTAGTATTGCGGGGCGGGAGTACTTC. The chain is built from TRBV19 and TRBJ2-5, with a possible D match to TRBD2 (6 bases). V was shortened by 3 bases and J by 12 bases, with 11 bases between the two germline ends. Per the germline V gene, CDR1 is LNHDA and CDR2 is SQIVND (reference sequence). The CDR3 length is 11 residues. Full variable domain (remainder filled in from reference TRBV19 and TRBJ2-5): DGGITQSPKYLFRKEGQNVTLSCEQNLNHDAMYWYRQDPGQGLRLIYYSQIVNDFQKGDIAEGYSVSREKKESFPLTVTSAQKNPTAFYLCASSIAGREYFGPGTRLLVL.

The chain is built from TRBV29-1 and TRBJ2-7; TRBD2 agrees at 8 bases. V dropped 2 bases and J dropped 5; count of bases not matched to a gene: 5. Per the germline V gene, CDR1 is SQVTM and CDR2 is ANQGSEA. The CDR3 runs 13 residues. The chain's CDR3 is CSVEPGGGNEQYF. The CDR3 nucleotides read TGCAGCGTTGAACCAGGCGGGGGGAACGAGCAGTACTTC.

The V and J genes are TRBV11-3 and TRBJ1-6, with a weak D call TRBD1 (6 bases). Trimming took 5 bases from V and 6 from J, leaving 11 bases between them. The CDR3 length is 14 residues. Germline CDR1 and CDR2: SGHNT and YENEEA. CDR3 region: CASSEQGTNSPLHF. The CDR3 DNA sequence: TGTGCCAGCAGCGAACAGGGTACTAATTCACCCCTCCACTTT. Drawing the rest from reference TRBV11-3 and TRBJ1-6, the complete variable domain is EAGVVQSPRYKIIEKKQPVAFWCNPISGHNTLYWYLQNLGQGPELLIRYENEEAVDDSQLPKDRFSAERLKGVDSTLKIQPAELGDSAVYLCASSEQGTNSPLHFGNGTRLTVT.

CDR3 protein: CASSPARGGSYEQYF. For the CDR3, the DNA is TGTGCCAGCAGCCCGGCCCGGGGAGGGTCCTACGAGCAGTACTTC. The chain employs TRBV25-1 and TRBJ2-7; 7 bases agree with TRBD2. The germline CDR1 and CDR2 sequences are MGHDK and SYGVNS. V lost 6 bases and J lost 1; bases outside the gene matches: 9. This CDR3 comprises 15 residues.

This clone was found a few times. V and J are TRBV18 and TRBJ2-1; 8 positions match TRBD1. CDR1 and CDR2 (germline): KGHSH, LQKENI. The V segment lost 6 bases and the J segment 9 bases; nucleotides outside the gene matches: 16. The CDR3 loop spans 16 amino acids. DNA for the CDR3: TGTGCCAGCTCCCCGCCTCAGGGGGCGTCGACCAGTGAGCAGTTCTTC. This encodes CASSPPQGASTSEQFF.

This chain uses TRBV5-1 with TRBJ2-3; 7 nucleotides align to TRBD1. The V and J ends lost 4 bases and 0 bases, in that order; junction bases with no gene match: 14. Germline V gene sequence: CDR1 SGHRS, CDR2 YFSETQ. This CDR3 spans 18 amino acids. The chain's CDR3 is CASSPAGGQGGSTDTQYF. Written as DNA, the CDR3 is TGCGCCAGCAGCCCGGCAGGGGGTCAGGGCGGAAGCACAGATACGCAGTATTTT.

This rearrangement joins TRBV18 to TRBJ1-5; 8 nucleotides match TRBD1. The CDR3 contains 17 residues. V was clipped by 0 bases and J by 3 bases; unmatched bases: 7. The germline gives CDR1 KGHSH, CDR2 LQKENI. Here the CDR3 reads CASSPPVRQGYNQPQHF. The CDR3 region has the DNA TGTGCCAGCTCACCACCTGTCCGACAGGGGTACAATCAGCCCCAGCATTTT.

The chain employs TRBV2 and TRBJ1-5; a weak D match, TRBD1 (5 bases). The CDR3 covers 14 residues. Per the germline V gene, CDR1 is SNHLY and CDR2 is FYNNEI. The V and J ends lost 7 bases and 6 bases respectively, with 16 bases between them. The CDR3 is CASTPGTVGQPQHF. In DNA form, the CDR3 reads TGTGCCAGCACTCCGGGGACTGTGGGTCAGCCCCAGCATTTT.

The chain carries TRBV6-5 and TRBJ2-7, with 9 bases lining up with TRBD1. The V and J ends lost 2 bases and 0 bases, in that order; junction bases with no gene match: 2. The CDR3 spans 15 residues. Germline V gene lookup returns CDR1 MNHEY and CDR2 SVGAGI. The CDR3 DNA reads TGTGCCAGCAGTTACGGGACAGGGTCCTCCTACGAGCAGTACTTC. This translates into CASSYGTGSSYEQYF.

This rearrangement joins TRBV6-9 to TRBJ2-2; D is perhaps TRBD2 (5 bases). This CDR3 is built from 14 residues. Trimming removed 6 bases from V and 4 bases from J, with 12 bases in between. Germline lookup yields CDR1 MNHGY and CDR2 SVAAGI. The CDR3 spells CASRLSEGTGELFF. Here the CDR3 DNA reads TGTGCCAGCAGATTAAGTGAGGGCACCGGGGAGCTGTTTTTT.

This clone has only one observation. The rearrangement links TRBV28 to TRBJ1-4; D is unresolved. This CDR3 has 14 amino acids. V was clipped by 7 bases and J by 2 bases, with 11 bases between them. Looked up from germline, CDR1 is MDHEN and CDR2 is SYDVKM. The CDR3 loop is CASTSPSTNEKLFF. In nucleotides, the CDR3 is TGTGCCAGCACGAGTCCATCTACTAATGAAAAACTGTTTTTT.